This record concerns one T cell receptor (beta chain) sequence. Its target is unknown. The data originate from a study of T cell repertoires in cytomegalovirus infection. Study as a whole: It was the public TCR beta signatures that indicated both CMV infection and matching HLA type.

Study conclusions and caveats: The cumulative frequency of public TCR beta families identified carriers of CMV plus the relevant HLA.

In TCRdb, the reads were re-called with MiXCR into one record per CDR3 protein. In the table there are a few hundred thousand distinct CDR3 sequences, around a sixth of which are singletons. V lost 6 bases, J lost 3 bases, and 11 bases lay in between. CDR3 size: 13 residues. Per the germline V gene, CDR1 is KGHSH and CDR2 is LQKENI. The clonotype originates from a human donor in good health (CMV status not recorded). Some clones in this sample may be carry-over from other donors' samples. This rearrangement joins TRBV18 to TRBJ1-2; no reliable D call. The sequenced material came from PBMCs. The CDR3 region is CASSLELDYGYTF. The DNA for the CDR3 is TGTGCCAGCTCCCTTGAGTTAGACTATGGCTACACCTTC.